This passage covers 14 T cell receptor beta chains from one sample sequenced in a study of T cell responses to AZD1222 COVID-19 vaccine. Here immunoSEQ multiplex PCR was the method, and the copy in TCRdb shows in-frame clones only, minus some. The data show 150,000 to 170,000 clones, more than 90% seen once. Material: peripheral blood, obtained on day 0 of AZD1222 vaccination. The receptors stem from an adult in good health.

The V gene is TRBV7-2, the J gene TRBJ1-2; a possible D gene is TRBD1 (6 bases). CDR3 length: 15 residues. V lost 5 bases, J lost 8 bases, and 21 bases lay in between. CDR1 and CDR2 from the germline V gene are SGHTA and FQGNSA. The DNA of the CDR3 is TGTGCCAGCAGCGACCGCAGGAGGGGGGTCGGCGGCTACACCTTC. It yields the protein CASSDRRRGVGGYTF.

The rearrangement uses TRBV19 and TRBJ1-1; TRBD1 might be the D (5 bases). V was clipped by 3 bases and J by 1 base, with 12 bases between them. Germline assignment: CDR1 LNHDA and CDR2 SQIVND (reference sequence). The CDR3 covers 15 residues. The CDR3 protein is CASSILRDGNTEAFF. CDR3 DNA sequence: TGTGCCAGTAGTATCCTCAGGGACGGGAACACTGAAGCTTTCTTT.

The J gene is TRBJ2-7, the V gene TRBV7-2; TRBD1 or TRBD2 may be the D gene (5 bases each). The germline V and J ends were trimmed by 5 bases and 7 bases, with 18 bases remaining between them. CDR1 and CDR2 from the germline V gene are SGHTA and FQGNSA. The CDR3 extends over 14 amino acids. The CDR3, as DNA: TGTGCCAGCAGCCCCCCCCCGGGACGGAGGGAGCAGTACTTC. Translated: CASSPPPGRREQYF.

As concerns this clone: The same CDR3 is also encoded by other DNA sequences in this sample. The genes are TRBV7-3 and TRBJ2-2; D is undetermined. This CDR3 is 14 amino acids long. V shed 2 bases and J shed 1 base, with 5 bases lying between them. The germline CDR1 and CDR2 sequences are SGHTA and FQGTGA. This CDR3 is CASSLLGNTGELFF. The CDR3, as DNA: TGTGCCAGCAGCTTACTTGGGAACACCGGGGAGCTGTTTTTT.

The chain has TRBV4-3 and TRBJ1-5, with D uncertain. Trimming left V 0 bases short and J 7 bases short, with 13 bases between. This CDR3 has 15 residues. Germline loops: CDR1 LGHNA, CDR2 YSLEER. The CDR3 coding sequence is TGCGCCAGCAGCCAAGAGCTACGGGGTGGGCAGCCCCAGCATTTT. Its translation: CASSQELRGGQPQHF.

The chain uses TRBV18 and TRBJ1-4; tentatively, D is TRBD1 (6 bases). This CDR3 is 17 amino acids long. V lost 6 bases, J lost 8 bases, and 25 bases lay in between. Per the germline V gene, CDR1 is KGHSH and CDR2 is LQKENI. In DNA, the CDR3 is TGTGCCAGCTCCCGGACAGAGACCTCTTCTTCTCTCGAAAAACTGTTTTTT. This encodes CASSRTETSSSLEKLFF.

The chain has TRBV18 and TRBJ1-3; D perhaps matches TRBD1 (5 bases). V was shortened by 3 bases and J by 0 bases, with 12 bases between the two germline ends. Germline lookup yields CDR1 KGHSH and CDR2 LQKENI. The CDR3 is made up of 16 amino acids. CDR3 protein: CASSPQGTLSGNTIYF. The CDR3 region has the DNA TGTGCCAGCTCACCCCAAGGGACTCTCTCTGGAAACACCATATATTTT.

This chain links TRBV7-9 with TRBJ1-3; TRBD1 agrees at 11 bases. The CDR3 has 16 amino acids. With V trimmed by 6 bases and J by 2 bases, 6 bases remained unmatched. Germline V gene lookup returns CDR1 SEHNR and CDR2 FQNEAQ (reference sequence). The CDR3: CASRWTGGYPGNTIYF. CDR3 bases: TGTGCCAGCAGATGGACAGGGGGCTACCCTGGAAACACCATATATTTT.

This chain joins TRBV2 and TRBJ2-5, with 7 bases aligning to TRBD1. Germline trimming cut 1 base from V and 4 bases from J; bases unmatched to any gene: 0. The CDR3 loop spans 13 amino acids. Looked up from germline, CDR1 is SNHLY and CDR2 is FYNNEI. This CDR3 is CASSEGTGETQYF. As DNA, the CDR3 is TGTGCCAGCAGTGAAGGGACAGGAGAGACCCAGTACTTC.

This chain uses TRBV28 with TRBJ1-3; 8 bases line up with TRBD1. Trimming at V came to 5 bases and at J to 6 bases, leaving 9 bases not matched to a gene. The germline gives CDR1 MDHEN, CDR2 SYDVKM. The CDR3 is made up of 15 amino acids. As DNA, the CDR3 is TGTGCCAGCAGTCCGTCCGGGACAGGTTTAAACACCATATATTTT. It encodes CASSPSGTGLNTIYF.

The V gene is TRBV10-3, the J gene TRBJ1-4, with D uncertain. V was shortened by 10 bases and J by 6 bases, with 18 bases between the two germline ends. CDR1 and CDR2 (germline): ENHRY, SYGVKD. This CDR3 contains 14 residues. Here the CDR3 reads CATRPYSSDEKLFF. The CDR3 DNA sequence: TGTGCCACCCGACCCTACTCGTCTGATGAAAAACTGTTTTTT.

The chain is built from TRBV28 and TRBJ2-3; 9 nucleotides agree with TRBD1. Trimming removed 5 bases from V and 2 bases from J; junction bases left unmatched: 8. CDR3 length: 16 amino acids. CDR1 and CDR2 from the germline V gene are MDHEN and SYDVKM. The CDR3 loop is CASSPSRTGVTDTQYF. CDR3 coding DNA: TGTGCCAGCAGTCCAAGTCGGACAGGGGTCACAGATACGCAGTATTTT.

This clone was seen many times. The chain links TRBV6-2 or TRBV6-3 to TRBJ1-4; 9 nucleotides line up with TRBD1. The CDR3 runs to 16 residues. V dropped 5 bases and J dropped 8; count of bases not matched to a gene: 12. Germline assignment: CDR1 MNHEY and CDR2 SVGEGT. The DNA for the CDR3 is TGTGCCAGCAGTCCCCGACATGGACAGGGGCGGGAAAAACTGTTTTTT. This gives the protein CASSPRHGQGREKLFF.

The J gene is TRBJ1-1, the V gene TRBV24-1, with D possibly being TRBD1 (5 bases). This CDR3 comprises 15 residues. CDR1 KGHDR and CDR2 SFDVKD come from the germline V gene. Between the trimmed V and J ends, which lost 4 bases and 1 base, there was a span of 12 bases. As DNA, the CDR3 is TGTGCCACCAGTGACTCACTCCAGGGGAACACTGAAGCTTTCTTT. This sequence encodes CATSDSLQGNTEAFF.